Following are 18 T cell receptor beta chains from one sample sequenced in a study of vaccination effects on CD4 cells after COVID-19. Sequencing in the ViraFEST assay came after antigen-specific CD4+ T cells had been expanded with viral peptide pools, which were used to stimulate PBMC. Culture lasted around eleven days before CD4+ T cell isolation. Vaccinees lacked prior SARS-CoV-2 infection and tested negative for nucleocapsid antibodies. The protocol was immunoSEQ multiplex PCR, while the TCRdb copy is restricted to in-frame clones and leaves out a portion. The sample lists tens of thousands of clones, roughly 72% seen once, with approximately 3.7% in the top ten. The antigens these receptors bind are not known. The sample was CD4+ T cells from PBMCs cultured with HCoV-OC43 spike peptides, taken before COVID-19 vaccination. Stated subset: HCoV-OC43 spike overlapping peptide pool stimulation. These receptors were taken from a human donor who received a COVID-19 vaccine.

This clone was seen a few times. The identical CDR3 is also encoded by other nucleotide sequences in the sample. The chain couples TRBV18 to TRBJ1-5; D gene uncertain. Germline CDR1 is KGHSH and CDR2 is LQKENI. V lost 1 base and J lost 4, with 8 bases in between. The CDR3 contains 14 residues. This chain's CDR3 is CASSPQGGNQPQHF. The DNA for the CDR3 is TGTGCCAGCTCACCACAGGGAGGGAATCAGCCCCAGCATTTT.

The chain combines TRBV6-5 with TRBJ1-1; TRBD1 agrees at 9 bases. Germline loops: CDR1 MNHEY, CDR2 SVGAGI. This CDR3 contains 13 residues. The ends lost 6 bases at V and 11 bases at J; junction bases unmatched: 10. CDR3 region: CASRANRDRDAFF. The CDR3 DNA follows: TGTGCCAGCAGAGCAAACCGGGACAGGGATGCTTTCTTT.

This sequence joins TRBV5-1 and TRBJ1-1, with TRBD1 matching 7 bases. This CDR3 region has 14 residues. V shed 8 bases and J 4 bases; nucleotides not matched to a gene: 11. The germline V gene encodes CDR1 SGHRS and CDR2 YFSETQ. This CDR3 reads CASAGGVEGTEAFF. The CDR3 DNA reads as TGCGCCAGTGCAGGGGGTGTGGAGGGCACTGAAGCTTTCTTT.

This clone showed up just a few times. V gene TRBV10-2 combines with J gene TRBJ2-7; 7 positions agree with TRBD2. V trimming: 6 bases; J trimming: 2 bases; junction bases outside the gene matches: 7. This CDR3 region has 14 residues. Germline V gene data show CDR1 as WSHSY and CDR2 as SAAADI. The CDR3 DNA is TGCGCCAGCAGCGCCCGGGGGGAAACCTACGAGCAGTACGTC. This codes for CASSARGETYEQYV.

The chain is built from TRBV29-1 and TRBJ2-5, with 10 nucleotides matching TRBD1. This CDR3 has 12 amino acids. CDR1 is SQVTM, CDR2 ANQGSEA, per germline. V trimming: 6 bases; J trimming: 5 bases; junction bases outside the gene matches: 3. The CDR3 sequence: CSVRQGAETQYF. CDR3 sequence (DNA): TGCAGCGTCAGACAGGGGGCCGAGACCCAGTACTTC.

The rearrangement joins TRBV9 to TRBJ1-1, with D hard to call. The V gene's germline CDR1 is SGDLS and CDR2 YYNGEE. CDR3 length: 13 residues. Trimming stripped 0 bases from V and 4 bases from J, with 7 bases between. The CDR3 coding sequence is TGTGCCAGCAGCGTAGCTATGGGCACTGAAGCTTTCTTT. Amino acids: CASSVAMGTEAFF.

The chain couples TRBV7-9 to TRBJ1-1; 7 nucleotides match TRBD1. Per the germline V gene, CDR1 is SEHNR and CDR2 is FQNEAQ (reference sequence). This CDR3 comprises 12 residues. The V segment lost 5 bases and the J segment 9 bases; nucleotides outside the gene matches: 6. The CDR3 nucleotides read TGTGCCAGCAGCCACGGACAGGTTCAAGCTTTCTTT. This sequence encodes CASSHGQVQAFF.

The chain carries TRBV2 and TRBJ2-5, with 8 bases that match TRBD2. After removal of 6 bases from V and 5 bases from J, the junction contained 11 bases not matched to a gene. CDR3 length equals 15 residues. Looked up from germline, CDR1 is SNHLY and CDR2 is FYNNEI. CDR3 DNA: TGTGCCAGCAGGAAGGTTATGACTAGCGCCGAGACCCAGTACTTC. It is translated as CASRKVMTSAETQYF. The entire variable domain, with the rest obtained from reference TRBV2 and TRBJ2-5, is as follows: EPEVTQTPSHQVTQMGQEVILRCVPISNHLYFYWYRQILGQKVEFLVSFYNNEISEKSEIFDDQFSVERPDGSNFTLKIRSTKLEDSAMYFCASRKVMTSAETQYFGPGTRLLVL.

This clone was observed a few times. The chain has TRBV10-1 and TRBJ2-1; no clear D. Trimming removed 2 bases at V and 8 bases at J, with 10 bases between. CDR1 is WNHNN, CDR2 SYGVQD, per germline (reference sequence). This CDR3 is built from 13 residues. The CDR3 loop is CASSERGYYEQFF. CDR3 bases: TGCGCCAGCAGTGAGCGCGGATACTATGAGCAGTTCTTC.

The gene calls are TRBV5-1 and TRBJ1-6; 9 nucleotides align to TRBD1. Germline CDR1 SGHRS, CDR2 YFSETQ. CDR3 length: 16 amino acids. Trimming at V came to 1 base and at J to 3 bases, leaving 2 bases not matched to a gene. The CDR3 reads CASSLTGGFYNSPLHF. CDR3 nucleotide sequence: TGCGCCAGCAGCTTGACAGGGGGCTTCTATAATTCACCCCTCCACTTT.

The chain is built from TRBV5-1 and TRBJ1-1; TRBD1 matches at 12 bases. The CDR3 runs 15 residues. CDR1 and CDR2 from the germline V gene are SGHRS and YFSETQ. V dropped 4 bases and J dropped 10; count of bases not matched to a gene: 11. The CDR3: CASSLVPGQGALAFF. CDR3 DNA: TGCGCCAGCAGCCTTGTCCCGGGACAGGGGGCTCTAGCTTTCTTT.

This clone was observed a few times. V usage is TRBV6-5 and J usage is TRBJ1-2; D is uncertain. CDR1 is MNHEY, CDR2 SVGAGI, per germline. Trimming cost V 2 bases and J 2 bases, with 6 bases left between them. The length of the CDR3 is 13 residues. The CDR3, as DNA: TGTGCCAGCAGTTACCCGGGAAACTATGGCTACACCTTC. Its translation: CASSYPGNYGYTF.

This chain joins TRBV19 and TRBJ1-5; 7 nucleotides line up with TRBD1. The CDR3 runs to 14 residues. The junction had 5 bases not matched to a gene; V was cut back by 7 bases and J by 2 bases. Per the germline V gene, CDR1 is LNHDA and CDR2 is SQIVND (reference sequence). CDR3 in DNA: TGTGCCAGTACCTACGGACAGGGCAATCAGCCCCAGCATTTT. It is translated as CASTYGQGNQPQHF.

This clone was seen once. This chain links TRBV4-2 with TRBJ1-2; D is ambiguous. The V and J ends lost 0 bases and 5 bases respectively, with 10 bases between them. Germline loops: CDR1 LGHNA, CDR2 YNFKEQ. CDR3 length: 14 residues. Here the CDR3 DNA reads TGTGCCAGCAGCCAAGAATCACGGGTTTATGGCTACACCTTC. Translated, it gives CASSQESRVYGYTF.

The V call is TRBV6-2 or TRBV6-3, the J call TRBJ1-1; TRBD1 matches at 9 bases. The J segment lost 5 bases and the V segment lost 8 bases, leaving 9 bases of the junction unmatched. Germline V CDR1 and CDR2: MNHEY, SVGEGT. The CDR3 is 14 amino acids. Written as DNA, the CDR3 is TGTGCCAGCCGCCGACAGGGGGGGAGGACTGAAGCTTTCTTT. Encoded protein: CASRRQGGRTEAFF.

This clone has just one count. V usage is TRBV5-1 and J usage is TRBJ2-2; 8 nucleotides agree with TRBD1. Germline V CDR1 and CDR2: SGHRS, YFSETQ. The CDR3 covers 16 residues. V trimming: 1 base; J trimming: 1 base; junction bases outside the gene matches: 3. CDR3 nucleotide sequence: TGCGCCAGCAGCTTGTTTGACAGGGGGAACACCGGGGAGCTGTTTTTT. This sequence encodes CASSLFDRGNTGELFF.

The chain uses TRBV2 and TRBJ1-2; D is unclear. This CDR3 is 13 amino acids long. V dropped 2 bases and J dropped 7 bases, with 11 bases sitting between them. Germline values: CDR1 SNHLY, CDR2 FYNNEI. CDR3 amino acids: CASSEMEGIGYTF. The CDR3 DNA sequence: TGTGCCAGCAGTGAAATGGAGGGTATTGGCTACACCTTC.

This chain uses TRBV19 with TRBJ1-2; D may be TRBD1 (5 bases). Germline V lookup: CDR1 LNHDA, CDR2 SQIVND (reference sequence). V lost 7 bases to trimming and J lost 2 bases, with 17 bases between them. This CDR3 is 15 amino acids long. As DNA, the CDR3 is TGTGCCAGTACCCGTTCTGGCGGGGGAAACTATGGCTACACCTTC. Translation: CASTRSGGGNYGYTF.